This T cell receptor beta chain came from a study of preoperative IRX-2 immunotherapy in early breast cancer. Data came from immunoSEQ multiplex PCR; TCRdb stores just in-frame clones and leaves some out. The table shows 90,000 to 100,000 clones, with 86% occurring only once. As for treatment: preoperative locoregional IRX-2 cytokine immunotherapy. This clone has more than one count but fewer than ten. Sequenced material: tumor tissue, taken after IRX-2 immunotherapy. This sequence originates from a human donor with breast cancer.

The CDR3 loop is CASSFGLAGGRADTQYF. The CDR3, as DNA: TGTGCCAGCAGTTTTGGACTAGCGGGAGGAAGGGCAGATACGCAGTATTTT. The chain carries TRBV6-8 and TRBJ2-3, with 14 bases matching TRBD2. Germline CDR1 reads MNHGY; CDR2 reads SAAAGT. The CDR3 is 17 amino acids. The V and J ends lost 4 bases and 4 bases, in that order; junction bases with no gene match: 7.